This TCR beta chain was recorded in a study of blood T cell repertoires in COVID-19. Study-wide background: Samples came from the United States, Italy and Spain, spanning acute and convalescent COVID-19. PBMCs, B-cell-depleted T cells, or T cells provided the cDNA or gDNA that made up the material.

Notes on this clone: Other DNA sequences within the sample encode an identical CDR3.

Original data processing: Estimation of nucleated cell counts was performed using reference gene primer amplification. The data were produced by immunoSEQ multiplex PCR, yet TCRdb's version contains in-frame clones alone and is incomplete. V and J calls plus clone size are reproduced from that table; the DNA served to infer D and trimming. This table has roughly 57,000 clones, about nine tenths appearing once. The CDR3 has 17 residues. V lost 3 bases and J lost 0; bases outside the gene matches: 3. Germline V gene data show CDR1 as LNHDA and CDR2 as SQIVND (reference sequence). Sequencing used peripheral blood. The TCR comes from a man aged 80 or over with acute or convalescent COVID-19. The V call is TRBV19, the J call TRBJ2-2, with 11 bases lining up with TRBD2. Written as DNA, the CDR3 is TGTGCCAGTAGTATTGGTAGCGGGGGGGCGAACACCGGGGAGCTGTTTTTT. It yields the protein CASSIGSGGANTGELFF.